Shown below are 28 T cell receptor beta chains from a single sample sequenced in a study of blood T cell repertoires in COVID-19. Method: immunoSEQ multiplex PCR; TCRdb's copy keeps in-frame clones and lacks some. The sample carries nearly 65,000 clones, roughly four fifths recorded once. What was sequenced was peripheral blood. The receptor source for this set is a human donor in a cohort sampled during active COVID-19.

This clone turned up a few times. V and J are TRBV5-1 and TRBJ2-7; 9 positions agree with TRBD1. The CDR3 consists of 15 residues. The V gene's germline CDR1 is SGHRS and CDR2 YFSETQ. V shed 0 bases and J 5 bases; nucleotides not matched to a gene: 6. The chain's CDR3 is CASSLAPGTGNEQYF. The CDR3 bases are TGCGCCAGCAGCTTGGCGCCCGGGACAGGGAACGAGCAGTACTTC.

This chain connects TRBV6-5 to TRBJ1-5, with D possibly matching TRBD1 (6 bases). The CDR3 runs to 14 residues. V was clipped by 7 bases and J by 3 bases, with 13 bases between them. In germline, CDR1 is MNHEY, CDR2 SVGAGI. The DNA for the CDR3 is TGTGCCAGCACCGATGGACAGCCCAATCAGCCCCAGCATTTT. The encoded protein is CASTDGQPNQPQHF.

The CDR3: CASEGDTEAFF. The CDR3 DNA reads as TGTGCCAGCGAGGGTGACACTGAAGCTTTCTTT. V and J are TRBV7-9 and TRBJ1-1; D remains ambiguous. Trimming removed 8 bases at V and 3 bases at J, with 7 bases between. The CDR3 extends over 11 amino acids. Germline V lookup: CDR1 SEHNR, CDR2 FQNEAQ (reference sequence). Full variable domain (outside the CDR3, taken from reference TRBV7-9 and TRBJ1-1): DTGVSQNPRHKITKRGQNVTFRCDPISEHNRLYWYRQTLGQGPEFLTYFQNEAQLEKSRLLSDRFSAERPKGSFSTLEIQRTEQGDSAMYLCASEGDTEAFFGQGTRLTVV.

The chain is built from TRBV2 and TRBJ2-1; D possibly corresponds to TRBD1 (5 bases). Germline V gene data show CDR1 as SNHLY and CDR2 as FYNNEI. The CDR3 runs 13 residues. V lost 3 bases to trimming and J lost 10 bases, with 13 bases between them. CDR3 coding DNA: TGTGCCAGCAGTGATGACAGTTGGAACGAGCAGTTCTTC. Translating gives CASSDDSWNEQFF. Variable domain in full (rest from reference TRBV2 and TRBJ2-1): EPEVTQTPSHQVTQMGQEVILRCVPISNHLYFYWYRQILGQKVEFLVSFYNNEISEKSEIFDDQFSVERPDGSNFTLKIRSTKLEDSAMYFCASSDDSWNEQFFGPGTRLTVL.

The chain links TRBV7-2 to TRBJ2-1, with 7 bases matching TRBD1. The CDR3 contains 15 residues. V shed 4 bases and J 1 base; nucleotides not matched to a gene: 4. The V gene's germline CDR1 is SGHTA and CDR2 FQGNSA. CDR3 nucleotide sequence: TGTGCCAGCAGCTGGACAGGCGCATCCTACAATGAGCAGTTCTTC. Amino acid sequence: CASSWTGASYNEQFF.

J is TRBJ2-7 and V is TRBV5-6; the D is unclear. V lost 1 base and J 3 bases, leaving 11 bases between the germline ends. This CDR3 contains 14 residues. Germline V gives CDR1 SGHDT, CDR2 YYEEEE. The CDR3 DNA sequence: TGTGCCAGCAGCTTGCCTTCAGACTTCTACGAGCAGTACTTC. Protein sequence: CASSLPSDFYEQYF. Using reference TRBV5-6 and TRBJ2-7 for the parts outside the CDR3, the full variable domain is DAGVTQSPTHLIKTRGQQVTLRCSPKSGHDTVSWYQQALGQGPQFIFQYYEEEERQRGNFPDRFSGHQFPNYSSELNVNALLLGDSALYLCASSLPSDFYEQYFGPGTRLTVT.

J is TRBJ2-3 and V is TRBV10-2, with 8 bases fitting TRBD2. Trimming took 3 bases from V and 5 from J; bases not matched to a gene: 7. The germline V gene encodes CDR1 WSHSY and CDR2 SAAADI. This CDR3 contains 15 residues. CDR3 protein: CASSDVGGAGDTQYF. DNA of the CDR3: TGCGCCAGCAGTGACGTCGGGGGGGCTGGAGATACGCAGTATTTT.

The V call is TRBV18, the J call TRBJ2-7; 9 bases align to TRBD1. CDR3 size: 14 residues. Germline loops: CDR1 KGHSH, CDR2 LQKENI. With V trimmed by 4 bases and J by 4 bases, 5 bases remained unmatched. Written as DNA, the CDR3 is TGTGCCAGCTCACACCCGGGACAGGGATACGAGCAGTACTTC. Translated, it gives CASSHPGQGYEQYF.

The chain recombines TRBV4-3 with TRBJ1-6; D is perhaps TRBD1 (6 bases). V dropped 3 bases and J dropped 1 base, with 13 bases sitting between them. Per germline, CDR1 LGHNA and CDR2 YSLEER. The CDR3 runs to 17 residues. CDR3: CASSQYRDGSYNSPLHF. The DNA of the CDR3 is TGCGCCAGCAGCCAGTACAGGGATGGGTCCTATAATTCACCCCTCCACTTT.

This clone turned up a few times. The rearrangement joins TRBV3-1 (or the pseudogene TRBV3-2) to TRBJ1-1; D unclear. Germline CDR1 reads LGHDT; CDR2 reads YNNKEL (reference sequence). CDR3 size: 13 residues. V gave up 5 bases and J gave up 0 bases, with 7 bases separating them. The CDR3 here is CASSTQVNTEAFF. DNA for the CDR3: TGTGCCAGCAGCACCCAGGTGAACACTGAAGCTTTCTTT.

The chain has TRBV2 and TRBJ1-3, with D perhaps matching TRBD1 (5 bases). CDR1 and CDR2 from the germline V gene are SNHLY and FYNNEI. The germline V and J ends were trimmed by 6 bases and 1 base, with 13 bases remaining between them. The length of the CDR3 is 15 residues. The CDR3 reads CASSPPGGSGNTIYF. CDR3 DNA sequence: TGTGCCAGCAGCCCTCCGGGGGGGTCTGGAAACACCATATATTTT.

The chain joins TRBV10-3 to TRBJ1-2; a weak D match, TRBD1 (5 bases). The V end lost 2 bases, the J end lost 6 bases, and 10 bases lay between the germline ends. Germline values: CDR1 ENHRY, CDR2 SYGVKD. This CDR3 has 13 amino acids. As DNA, the CDR3 is TGTGCCATCAGTGAGGGGGGGACGGATGGCTACACCTTC. Protein product: CAISEGGTDGYTF.

The rearrangement uses TRBV28 and TRBJ1-4, with 9 nucleotides matching TRBD1. Germline V CDR1 and CDR2: MDHEN, SYDVKM. V trimming: 6 bases; J trimming: 7 bases; junction bases outside the gene matches: 9. CDR3 length: 15 amino acids. The CDR3 bases are TGTGCCAGCAGCAAACGGACAGGGGTTTTTGAAAAACTGTTTTTT. This sequence encodes CASSKRTGVFEKLFF.

This chain connects TRBV5-4 to TRBJ2-7, with 10 bases lining up with TRBD1. The CDR3 sequence is 16 residues long. In germline, CDR1 is SGHNT, CDR2 YYREEE (reference sequence). The junction had 7 bases not matched to a gene; V was cut back by 3 bases and J by 1 base. CDR3 coding DNA: TGTGCCAGCAGCTCCCCCGGGACAGGGGTATCCTACGAGCAGTACTTC. Protein sequence: CASSSPGTGVSYEQYF.

This clone was seen a handful of times. The chain joins TRBV27 to TRBJ2-2; no firm D call. The ends were cut back, 3 bases at V and 6 bases at J, with 8 bases in the middle. This CDR3 has 13 residues. Germline V gene lookup returns CDR1 MNHEY and CDR2 SMNVEV (reference sequence). The CDR3 region is CASSFMSSGELFF. CDR3 nucleotides: TGTGCCAGCAGTTTCATGAGTTCCGGGGAGCTGTTTTTT.

In this sample, this clone is medium-sized (0.01 to 0.1%). The chain links TRBV6-5 to TRBJ2-6, with no clear D. The length of the CDR3 is 16 residues. CDR1 is MNHEY, CDR2 SVGAGI, per germline. V lost 0 bases to trimming and J lost 0 bases, with 6 bases between them. CDR3 sequence (DNA): TGTGCCAGCAGTTACTCCCAAATCTCTGGGGCCAACGTCCTGACTTTC. It specifies CASSYSQISGANVLTF.

CDR3 region: CASSLYGGSTDTQYF. DNA for the CDR3: TGTGCCAGCAGCTTATATGGCGGGAGCACAGATACGCAGTATTTT. This chain uses TRBV7-2 with TRBJ2-3; D possibly corresponds to TRBD2 (5 bases). Germline loops: CDR1 SGHTA, CDR2 FQGNSA. V lost 2 bases and J 0 bases, leaving 9 bases between the germline ends. This CDR3 has 15 amino acids. Together with reference TRBV7-2 and TRBJ2-3, the CDR3 gives the full variable domain: GAGVSQSPSNKVTEKGKDVELRCDPISGHTALYWYRQSLGQGLEFLIYFQGNSAPDKSGLPSDRFSAERTGGSVSTLTIQRTQQEDSAVYLCASSLYGGSTDTQYFGPGTRLTVL.

The chain employs TRBV6-5 and TRBJ2-6; TRBD1 matches 7 bases. The length of the CDR3 is 16 residues. Germline-derived CDR1 and CDR2 are MNHEY and SVGAGI. The V and J ends lost 2 bases and 2 bases, in that order; junction bases with no gene match: 3. The DNA for the CDR3 is TGTGCCAGCAGTTACCGGACAGGTGCTGGGGCCAACGTCCTGACTTTC. Its protein product is CASSYRTGAGANVLTF.

The chain is built from TRBV7-2 and TRBJ2-5; possibly TRBD1 for D (6 bases). CDR1 SGHTA and CDR2 FQGNSA come from the germline V gene. V was clipped by 0 bases and J by 2 bases, with 10 bases between them. This CDR3 spans 15 amino acids. CDR3 region: CASSLAGGSQETQYF. The CDR3 DNA reads as TGTGCCAGCAGCTTAGCTGGGGGCTCGCAAGAGACCCAGTACTTC.

The chain is built from TRBV19 and TRBJ1-1, with no clear D. From germline, CDR1 is LNHDA and CDR2 SQIVND (reference sequence). The ends were cut back, 5 bases at V and 4 bases at J, with 11 bases in the middle. CDR3 length equals 13 residues. This CDR3 is CASSASGSTEAFF. DNA for the CDR3: TGTGCCAGTAGTGCCTCCGGGAGCACTGAAGCTTTCTTT.

In this sample, this clone turned up a few times. This sequence joins TRBV29-1 and TRBJ1-5; 8 bases line up with TRBD1. The CDR3 is 13 residues long. Germline values: CDR1 SQVTM, CDR2 ANQGSEA. With 5 bases clipped from V and 7 bases from J, the junction kept 7 bases outside the gene matches. CDR3 nucleotide sequence: TGCAGCGTTCCCCAGGGGGCGGGACAGCCCCAGCATTTT. It specifies CSVPQGAGQPQHF.

J is TRBJ2-2 and V is TRBV29-1; D gene uncertain. Germline V gene sequence: CDR1 SQVTM, CDR2 ANQGSEA. The CDR3 is 15 amino acids. CDR3 DNA: TGCAGTGGCGTTGCAGGATCCTCGAACACCGGGGAGCTGTTTTTT. This codes for CSGVAGSSNTGELFF.

In this sample, this clone turned up once. The V and J genes are TRBV6-5 and TRBJ1-6; TRBD1 matches 9 bases. The trim removed 5 bases at V and 9 bases at J, leaving 5 bases unmatched. This CDR3 region has 14 residues. CDR1 MNHEY and CDR2 SVGAGI come from the germline V gene. CDR3 sequence reads: CASSNRGHSSPLHF. The CDR3 coding sequence is TGTGCCAGCAGTAACAGGGGGCACAGTTCACCCCTCCACTTT.

The chain combines TRBV30 with TRBJ2-7, with TRBD2 identical over 8 bases. The CDR3 runs to 12 residues. Germline values: CDR1 GTSNPN, CDR2 SVGIG (reference sequence). V lost 0 bases and J lost 5; bases outside the gene matches: 0. The chain's CDR3 is CAWSVAGDEQYF. CDR3 coding DNA: TGTGCCTGGAGTGTAGCGGGGGACGAGCAGTACTTC.

The chain uses TRBV9 and TRBJ1-2; D gene uncertain. V lost 3 bases and J lost 0, with 18 bases in between. CDR3 length: 17 residues. Germline V CDR1 and CDR2: SGDLS, YYNGEE. The chain's CDR3 is CASSGARRQPTNYGYTF. CDR3 DNA sequence: TGTGCCAGCAGCGGTGCTCGGCGGCAGCCTACTAACTATGGCTACACCTTC. The entire variable domain, with the rest obtained from reference TRBV9 and TRBJ1-2, is as follows: DSGVTQTPKHLITATGQRVTLRCSPRSGDLSVYWYQQSLDQGLQFLIQYYNGEERAKGNILERFSAQQFPDLHSELNLSSLELGDSALYFCASSGARRQPTNYGYTFGSGTRLTVV.

The chain combines TRBV7-2 with TRBJ1-2; 8 bases agree with TRBD1. This CDR3 has 16 residues. Unmatched junction bases numbered 5, after V lost 0 bases and J lost 2 bases. The germline CDR1 and CDR2 sequences are SGHTA and FQGNSA. The CDR3 sequence is CASSLAQGADNYGYTF. In DNA form, the CDR3 reads TGTGCCAGCAGCTTAGCGCAGGGGGCGGACAACTATGGCTACACCTTC. Full variable domain (missing parts from reference TRBV7-2 and TRBJ1-2): GAGVSQSPSNKVTEKGKDVELRCDPISGHTALYWYRQSLGQGLEFLIYFQGNSAPDKSGLPSDRFSAERTGGSVSTLTIQRTQQEDSAVYLCASSLAQGADNYGYTFGSGTRLTVV.

The rearrangement joins TRBV7-9 to TRBJ2-1; 10 positions agree with TRBD2. Germline-derived CDR1 and CDR2 are SEHNR and FQNEAQ (reference sequence). The CDR3 totals 17 residues. The V gene end was trimmed by 1 base and the J gene end by 6 bases; junction bases not matched to a gene: 9. In DNA, the CDR3 is TGTGCCAGCAGCTTAGGGATTGAGCGGGGGGGCGGCAATGAGCAGTTCTTC. Its protein product is CASSLGIERGGGNEQFF. Looking up the rest from reference TRBV7-9 and TRBJ2-1 gives the full variable domain: DTGVSQNPRHKITKRGQNVTFRCDPISEHNRLYWYRQTLGQGPEFLTYFQNEAQLEKSRLLSDRFSAERPKGSFSTLEIQRTEQGDSAMYLCASSLGIERGGGNEQFFGPGTRLTVL.

J is TRBJ1-3 and V is TRBV6-5, with D tentatively TRBD1 (5 bases). CDR3 length: 14 residues. Germline-derived CDR1 and CDR2 are MNHEY and SVGAGI. Trimming cost V 5 bases and J 3 bases, with 11 bases left between them. CDR3 sequence: CASSPRAFGNTIYF. In DNA form, the CDR3 reads TGTGCCAGCAGTCCCAGGGCGTTTGGAAACACCATATATTTT.